Ten or more counts support the clone carrying this T cell receptor beta chain. Its specificity is unknown. This sample was taken from a study of CD8 T cells in ankylosing spondylitis. A single record per CDR3 protein comes from TCRdb applying MiXCR to the 5' RACE reads. The table has about 540,000 distinct CDR3 sequences, about 12% seen once; the top ten hold under 7.5%. Study conclusions and caveats: Characteristic, it appeared, of ankylosing spondylitis blood was a TCR beta motif of eight highly homologous variants.

This CDR3 comprises 15 residues. The germline V gene encodes CDR1 ENHRY and CDR2 SYGVKD. V shed 0 bases, J shed 4 bases, and the junction held 5 bases outside the gene matches. This TCR was recovered from a male donor with ankylosing spondylitis. This chain links TRBV10-3 with TRBJ2-7; 8 nucleotides line up with TRBD2. The sample taken for sequencing was blood, either unsorted or a sorted T cell fraction (not recorded which). The CDR3: CAISESAGGYYEQYF. As DNA, the CDR3 is TGTGCCATCAGTGAGTCGGCGGGAGGATATTACGAGCAGTACTTC.